The entry below describes one T cell receptor (beta chain). The data belong to a study of blood T cell repertoires in COVID-19. Source study methods: Estimates of nucleated cell counts were drawn from the amplification of reference gene primers. Profiled with immunoSEQ multiplex PCR; TCRdb holds only in-frame clones, not every one. D and trimming were read from the DNA, whereas the V and J calls and clone size are those reported in that table. The sample includes 150,000 or so clones, around 93% of them seen just once. The receptor comes from a woman aged 45-59 years with acute or convalescent COVID-19. The specimen was peripheral blood.

DNA for the CDR3: TGCAGCGTTGAAGTAGAACAGGGGGGGTACGAGCAGTACTTC. It translates to CSVEVEQGGYEQYF. V usage is TRBV29-1 and J usage is TRBJ2-7; tentatively, D is TRBD1 (8 bases). V lost 1 base to trimming and J lost 4 bases, with 14 bases between them. Germline loops: CDR1 SQVTM, CDR2 ANQGSEA. This CDR3 has 14 residues.